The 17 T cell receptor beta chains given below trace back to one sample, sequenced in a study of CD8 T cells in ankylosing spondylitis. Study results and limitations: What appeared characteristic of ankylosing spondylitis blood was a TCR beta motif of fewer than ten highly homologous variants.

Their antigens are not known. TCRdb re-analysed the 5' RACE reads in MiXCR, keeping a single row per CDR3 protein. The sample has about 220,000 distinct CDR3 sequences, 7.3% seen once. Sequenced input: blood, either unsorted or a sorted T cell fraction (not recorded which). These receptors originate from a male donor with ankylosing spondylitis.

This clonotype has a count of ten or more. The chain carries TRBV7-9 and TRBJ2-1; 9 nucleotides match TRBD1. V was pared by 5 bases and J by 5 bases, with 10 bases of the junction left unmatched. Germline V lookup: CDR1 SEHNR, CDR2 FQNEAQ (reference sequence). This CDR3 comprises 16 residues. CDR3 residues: CASSHLLQGANNEQFF. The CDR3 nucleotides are TGTGCCAGCAGCCACCTCTTACAGGGGGCGAACAATGAGCAGTTCTTC.

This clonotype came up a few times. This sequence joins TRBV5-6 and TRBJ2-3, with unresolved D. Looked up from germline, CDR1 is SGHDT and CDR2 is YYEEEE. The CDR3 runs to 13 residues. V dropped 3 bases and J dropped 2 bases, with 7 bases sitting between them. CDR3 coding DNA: TGTGCCAGCAGCTGGAAAACCACAGATACGCAGTATTTT. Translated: CASSWKTTDTQYF. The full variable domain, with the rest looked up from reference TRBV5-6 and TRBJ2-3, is DAGVTQSPTHLIKTRGQQVTLRCSPKSGHDTVSWYQQALGQGPQFIFQYYEEEERQRGNFPDRFSGHQFPNYSSELNVNALLLGDSALYLCASSWKTTDTQYFGPGTRLTVL.

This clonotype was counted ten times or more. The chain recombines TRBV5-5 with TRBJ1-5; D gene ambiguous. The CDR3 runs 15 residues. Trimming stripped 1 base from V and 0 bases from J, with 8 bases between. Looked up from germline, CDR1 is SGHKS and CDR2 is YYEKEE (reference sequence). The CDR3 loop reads CASSLLGNSNQPQHF. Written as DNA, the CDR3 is TGTGCCAGCAGCTTGCTAGGCAATAGCAATCAGCCCCAGCATTTT.

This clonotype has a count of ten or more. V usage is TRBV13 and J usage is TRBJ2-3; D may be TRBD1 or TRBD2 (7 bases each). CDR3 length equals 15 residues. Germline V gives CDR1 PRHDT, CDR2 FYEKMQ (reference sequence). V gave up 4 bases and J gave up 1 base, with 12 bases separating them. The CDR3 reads CASSSSGTGTDTQYF. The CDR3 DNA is TGTGCCAGCAGCTCCAGCGGGACAGGCACAGATACGCAGTATTTT.

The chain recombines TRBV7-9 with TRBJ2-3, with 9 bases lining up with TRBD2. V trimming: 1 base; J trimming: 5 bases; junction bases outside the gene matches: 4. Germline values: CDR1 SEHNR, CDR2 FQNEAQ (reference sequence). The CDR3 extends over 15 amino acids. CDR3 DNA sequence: TGTGCCAGCAGCTTAGGCCTAGCGGGGCTAGATACGCAGTATTTT. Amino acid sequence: CASSLGLAGLDTQYF.

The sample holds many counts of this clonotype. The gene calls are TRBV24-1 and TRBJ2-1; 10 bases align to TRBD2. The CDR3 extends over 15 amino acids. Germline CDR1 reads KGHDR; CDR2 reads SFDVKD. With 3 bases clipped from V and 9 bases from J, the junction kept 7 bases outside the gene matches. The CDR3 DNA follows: TGTGCCACCAGTGATCCACTAGCGGGATATCTTGAGCAGTTCTTC. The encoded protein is CATSDPLAGYLEQFF.

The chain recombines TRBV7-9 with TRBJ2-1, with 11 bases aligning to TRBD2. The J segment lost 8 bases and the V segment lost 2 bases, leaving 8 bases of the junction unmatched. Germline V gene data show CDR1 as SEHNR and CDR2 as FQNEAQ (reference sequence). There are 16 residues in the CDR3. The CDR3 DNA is TGTGCCAGCAGCTTACCCACTAGCGGGAGACTCGATGAGCAGTTCTTC. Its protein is CASSLPTSGRLDEQFF.

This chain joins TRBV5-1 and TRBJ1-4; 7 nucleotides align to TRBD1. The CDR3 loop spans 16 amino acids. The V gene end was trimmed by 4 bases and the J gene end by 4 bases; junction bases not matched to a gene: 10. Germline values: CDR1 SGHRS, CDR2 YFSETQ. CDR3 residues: CASSRGAGDSNEKLFF. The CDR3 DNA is TGCGCCAGCAGCCGTGGCGCAGGGGACAGTAATGAAAAACTGTTTTTT.

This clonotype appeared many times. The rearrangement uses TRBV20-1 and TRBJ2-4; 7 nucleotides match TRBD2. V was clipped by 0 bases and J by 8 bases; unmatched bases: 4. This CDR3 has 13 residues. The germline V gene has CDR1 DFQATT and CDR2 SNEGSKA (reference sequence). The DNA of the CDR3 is TGCAGTGCTAGAGACAGGGACTACGACATTCAGTACTTC. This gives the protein CSARDRDYDIQYF.

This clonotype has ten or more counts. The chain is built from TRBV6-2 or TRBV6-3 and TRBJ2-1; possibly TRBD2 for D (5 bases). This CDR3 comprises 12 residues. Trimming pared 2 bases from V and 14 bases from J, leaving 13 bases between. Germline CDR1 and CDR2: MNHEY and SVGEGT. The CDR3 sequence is CASSYGVAREFF. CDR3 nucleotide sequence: TGTGCCAGCAGTTACGGGGTAGCGAGGGAGTTCTTC.

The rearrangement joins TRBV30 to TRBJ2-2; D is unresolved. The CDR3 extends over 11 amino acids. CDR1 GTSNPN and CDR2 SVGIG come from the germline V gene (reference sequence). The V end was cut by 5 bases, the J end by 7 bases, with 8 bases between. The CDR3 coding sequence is TGTGCCTGGGGCGCAGACGGGGAGCTGTTTTTT. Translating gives CAWGADGELFF.

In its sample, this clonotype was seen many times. The CDR3 sequence is CSVEEAADYGYTF. For the CDR3, the DNA is TGCAGCGTTGAAGAGGCCGCCGACTATGGCTACACCTTC. V gene TRBV29-1 combines with J gene TRBJ1-2; D gene uncertain. The germline V gene has CDR1 SQVTM and CDR2 ANQGSEA. V gave up 0 bases and J gave up 3 bases, with 8 bases separating them. This CDR3 has 13 residues.

The CDR3 coding sequence is TGTGCCAGCAGCCGAGGATTAGGGTCCTACGAGCAGTACTTC. Its translation: CASSRGLGSYEQYF. The V call is TRBV3-1, the J call TRBJ2-7; D not resolved. Germline V lookup: CDR1 LGHDT, CDR2 YNNKEL (reference sequence). With 4 bases removed from V and 1 base from J, the gap between germline ends came to 11 bases. The CDR3 extends over 14 amino acids.

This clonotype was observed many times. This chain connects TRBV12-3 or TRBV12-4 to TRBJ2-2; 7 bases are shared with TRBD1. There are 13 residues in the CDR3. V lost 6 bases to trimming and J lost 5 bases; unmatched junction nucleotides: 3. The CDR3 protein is CASRSGGTGELFF. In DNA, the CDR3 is TGTGCCAGCAGGTCAGGGGGAACCGGGGAGCTGTTTTTT.

The CDR3 here is CSARSFRLLAGGPNEQYF. In DNA, the CDR3 is TGCAGTGCTAGATCTTTCCGACTATTAGCGGGAGGGCCAAACGAGCAGTACTTC. The chain joins TRBV20-1 to TRBJ2-7; 11 positions match TRBD2. Germline lookup yields CDR1 DFQATT and CDR2 SNEGSKA (reference sequence). J lost 5 bases, V lost 2 bases, and 17 bases had no gene match. The CDR3 has 18 amino acids.

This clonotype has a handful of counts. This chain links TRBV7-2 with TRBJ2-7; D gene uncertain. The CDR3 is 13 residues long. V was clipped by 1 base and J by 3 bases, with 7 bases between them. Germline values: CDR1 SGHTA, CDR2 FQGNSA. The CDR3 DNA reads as TGTGCCAGCAGCTTAGGGGCGGTCTACGAGCAGTACTTC. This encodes CASSLGAVYEQYF. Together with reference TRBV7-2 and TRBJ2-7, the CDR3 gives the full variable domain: GAGVSQSPSNKVTEKGKDVELRCDPISGHTALYWYRQSLGQGLEFLIYFQGNSAPDKSGLPSDRFSAERTGGSVSTLTIQRTQQEDSAVYLCASSLGAVYEQYFGPGTRLTVT.

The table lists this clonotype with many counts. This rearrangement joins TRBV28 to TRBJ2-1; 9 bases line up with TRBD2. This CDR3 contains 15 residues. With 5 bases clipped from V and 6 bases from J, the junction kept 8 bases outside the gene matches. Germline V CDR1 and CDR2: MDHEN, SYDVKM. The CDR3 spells CASSPRVAGANEQFF. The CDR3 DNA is TGTGCCAGCAGTCCTCGGGTAGCGGGAGCCAATGAGCAGTTCTTC. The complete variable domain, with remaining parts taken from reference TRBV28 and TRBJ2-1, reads DVKVTQSSRYLVKRTGEKVFLECVQDMDHENMFWYRQDPGLGLRLIYFSYDVKMKEKGDIPEGYSVSREKKERFSLILESASTNQTSMYLCASSPRVAGANEQFFGPGTRLTVL.